The entry below gives a single TCR beta chain sequence along with its context. Under the authors' procedure: Amplifying reference gene primers gave estimates of nucleated cell counts. Repertoires were generated with immunoSEQ multiplex PCR, while TCRdb's copy carries only in-frame clones and drops some. Clone size and the V and J calls come from that table; the DNA yielded D and trimming. The sample shows 120,000 or so clones, 78% of them seen only once. These data originate in a study of blood T cell repertoires in COVID-19. Overall study context: T cells, B-cell-depleted T cells, or PBMCs supplied cDNA or gDNA.

Trimming stripped 1 base from V and 7 bases from J, with 13 bases between. Looked up from germline, CDR1 is LNHDA and CDR2 is SQIVND (reference sequence). This CDR3 region has 14 residues. The specimen sequenced was peripheral blood. The genes are TRBV19 and TRBJ1-1, with a weak D call TRBD1 (5 bases). This receptor was identified in a man between 65 and 85 years old with acute or convalescent COVID-19. In DNA form, the CDR3 reads TGTGCCAGTAGTATAGCGGCAGCCACAGGTGAAGCTTTCTTT. Its translation is CASSIAAATGEAFF.